Listed below are T cell receptor beta chains from one sample, sequenced in a study of T cells in Graves' hyperthyroidism and ophthalmopathy. TCRdb re-analysed the multiplex PCR reads in MiXCR, keeping a single row per CDR3 protein. This table has some 300,000 distinct CDR3 sequences, 13% appearing once. Sequenced material: blood. The receptor set was obtained from a woman aged 25 to 39 with Graves' hyperthyroidism that later progressed to Graves' ophthalmopathy. The CDR3 runs from the conserved cysteine through the conserved F or W. A D gene is named only where the DNA matches it firmly. A clone size is listed for some rows: how often the clone was seen (once, few, many), or a class if it is expanded.

>NA|many|TRBV24-1|14|TRBJ2-1
CATSDSLGLNEQFF
TGTGCCACCAGTGATTCTCTAGGGTTGAATGAGCAGTTCTTC
>TRBD2|NA|TRBV20-1|13|TRBJ2-7
CSALPSGTYEQYF
TGCAGTGCGCTTCCTAGCGGGACCTACGAGCAGTACTTC
>TRBD2|NA|TRBV7-9|15|TRBJ2-3
CASSLSAGGADTQYF
TGTGCCAGCAGCCTATCGGCGGGAGGGGCAGATACGCAGTATTTT
>NA|many|TRBV12-3/TRBV12-4|13|TRBJ2-5
CASSRAFQETQYF
TGTGCCAGCAGTAGGGCTTTCCAAGAGACCCAGTACTTC
>NA|few|TRBV4-2|13|TRBJ2-7
CASSQGTPYEQYF
TGTGCCAGCAGCCAAGGGACACCATACGAGCAGTACTTC
>NA|NA|TRBV5-1|14|TRBJ1-3
CASSADISGNTIYF
TGCGCCAGCTCAGCGGACATCTCTGGAAACACCATATATTTT
>NA|many|TRBV7-6|13|TRBJ2-3
CASSSWGADTQYF
TGTGCCAGCAGCTCATGGGGTGCAGATACGCAGTATTTT
>TRBD1|many|TRBV2|14|TRBJ2-3
CASTWQGATDTQYF
TGTGCCAGCACGTGGCAGGGGGCGACAGATACGCAGTATTTT
>TRBD1|few|TRBV7-9|13|TRBJ1-1
CASSPGGGTEAFF
TGTGCCAGCAGCCCAGGGGGGGGCACTGAAGCTTTCTTT
>NA|NA|TRBV6-2/TRBV6-3|17|TRBJ2-3
CASSYRIGGGGSDTQYF
TGTGCCAGCAGTTACCGAATAGGGGGCGGGGGCAGCGATACGCAGTATTTT
>NA|NA|TRBV7-2|15|TRBJ2-7
CASSFQTGFTYEQYF
TGTGCCAGCAGCTTCCAGACAGGTTTTACCTACGAGCAGTACTTC
>NA|many|TRBV6-1|20|TRBJ1-4
CASSKKGQWFLSEGDEKLFF
TGTGCCAGCAGCAAAAAAGGACAGTGGTTCCTTTCCGAAGGGGATGAAAAACTGTTTTTT
>TRBD1|many|TRBV28|14|TRBJ1-1
CASSLGQGRTEAFF
TGTGCCAGCAGTTTGGGACAGGGACGAACTGAAGCTTTCTTT
>NA|many|TRBV7-2|14|TRBJ2-2
CASSGRTVAGELFF
TGTGCCAGCAGCGGCCGGACAGTGGCCGGGGAGCTGTTTTTT
>NA|many|TRBV27|13|TRBJ2-3
CASSLSITDTQYF
TGTGCCAGCAGTTTATCGATCACAGATACGCAGTATTTT
>NA|NA|TRBV4-1|16|TRBJ1-5
CASSQPARDSNQPQHF
TGCGCCAGCAGCCAACCCGCTAGGGACAGCAATCAGCCCCAGCATTTT
>NA|many|TRBV28|15|TRBJ2-7
CASSLSDAIHHEQYF
TGTGCCAGCAGTTTAAGTGACGCCATCCACCACGAGCAGTACTTC
>NA|many|TRBV30|16|TRBJ2-7
CAWSVLARANYYEQYF
TGTGCCTGGAGTGTACTGGCTAGGGCCAACTACTACGAGCAGTACTTC
>TRBD2|few|TRBV28|14|TRBJ2-3
CASTLGTSGDTQYF
TGTGCCAGCACTTTAGGGACTAGCGGAGATACGCAGTATTTT
>NA|few|TRBV7-2|14|TRBJ2-2
CASSPTLGFGELFF
TGTGCCAGCAGCCCCACGCTAGGTTTCGGGGAGCTGTTTTTT
>TRBD2|many|TRBV18|15|TRBJ2-5
CASSPRRASGETQYF
TGTGCCAGCTCACCCCGCCGAGCTAGCGGAGAGACCCAGTACTTC
>NA|many|TRBV12-3/TRBV12-4|14|TRBJ2-1
CASSSSSSYNEQFF
TGTGCCAGCAGTTCCTCGAGCTCCTACAATGAGCAGTTCTTC
>NA|NA|TRBV19|14|TRBJ2-4
CASSIDSRLNIQYF
TGTGCCAGTAGTATAGATTCCAGGTTAAACATTCAGTACTTC
>NA|many|TRBV7-6|18|TRBJ2-3
CASSFGDGVRPGTDTQYF
TGTGCCAGCAGCTTCGGCGATGGGGTTCGCCCTGGCACAGATACGCAGTATTTT
>NA|NA|TRBV2|11|TRBJ1-2
CASSDFGGYTF
TGTGCCAGCAGTGATTTTGGTGGCTACACCTTC